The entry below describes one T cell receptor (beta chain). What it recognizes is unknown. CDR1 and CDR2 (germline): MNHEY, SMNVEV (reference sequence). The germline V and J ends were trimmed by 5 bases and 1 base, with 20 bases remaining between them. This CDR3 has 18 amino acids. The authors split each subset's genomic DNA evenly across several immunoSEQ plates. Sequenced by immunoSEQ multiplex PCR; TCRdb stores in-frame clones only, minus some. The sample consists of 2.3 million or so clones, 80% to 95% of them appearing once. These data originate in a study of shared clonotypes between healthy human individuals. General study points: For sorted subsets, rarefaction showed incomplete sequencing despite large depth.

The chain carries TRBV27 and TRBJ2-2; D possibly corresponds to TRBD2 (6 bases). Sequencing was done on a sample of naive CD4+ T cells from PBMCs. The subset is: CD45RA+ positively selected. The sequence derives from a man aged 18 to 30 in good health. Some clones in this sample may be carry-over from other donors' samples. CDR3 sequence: CASSPSRPGGMNTGELFF. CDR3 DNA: TGTGCCAGCAGTCCCAGCCGTCCTGGCGGGATGAACACCGGGGAGCTGTTTTTT.